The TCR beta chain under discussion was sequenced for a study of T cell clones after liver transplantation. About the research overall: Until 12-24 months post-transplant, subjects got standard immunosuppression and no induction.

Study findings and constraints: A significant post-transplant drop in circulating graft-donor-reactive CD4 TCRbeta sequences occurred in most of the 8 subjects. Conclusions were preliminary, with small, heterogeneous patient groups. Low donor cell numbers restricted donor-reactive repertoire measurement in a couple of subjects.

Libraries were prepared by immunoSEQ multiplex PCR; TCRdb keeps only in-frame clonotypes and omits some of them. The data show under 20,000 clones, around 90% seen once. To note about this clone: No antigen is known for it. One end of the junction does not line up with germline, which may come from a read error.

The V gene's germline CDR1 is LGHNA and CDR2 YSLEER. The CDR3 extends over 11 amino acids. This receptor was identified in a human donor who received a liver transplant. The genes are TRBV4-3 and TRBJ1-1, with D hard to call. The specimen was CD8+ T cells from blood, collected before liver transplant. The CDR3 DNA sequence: TGCGCCAGCAGCCAAGAAGGCTTCGGCGTCTTT. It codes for CASSQEGFGVF.